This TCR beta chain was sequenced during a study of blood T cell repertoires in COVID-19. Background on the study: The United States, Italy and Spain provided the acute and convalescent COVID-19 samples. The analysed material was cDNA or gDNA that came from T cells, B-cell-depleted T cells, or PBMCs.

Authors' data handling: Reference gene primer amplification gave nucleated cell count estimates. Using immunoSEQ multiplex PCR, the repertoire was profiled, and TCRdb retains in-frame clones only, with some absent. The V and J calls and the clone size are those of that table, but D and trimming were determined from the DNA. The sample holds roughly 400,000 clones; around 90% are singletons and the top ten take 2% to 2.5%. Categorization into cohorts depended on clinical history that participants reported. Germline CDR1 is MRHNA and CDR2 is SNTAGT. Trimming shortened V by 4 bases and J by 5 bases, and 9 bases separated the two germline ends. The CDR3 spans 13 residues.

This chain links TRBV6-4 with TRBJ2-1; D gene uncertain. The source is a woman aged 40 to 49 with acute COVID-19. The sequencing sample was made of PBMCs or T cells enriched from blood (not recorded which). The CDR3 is CASSVTPNNEQFF. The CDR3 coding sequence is TGTGCCAGCAGTGTAACTCCAAACAATGAGCAGTTCTTC.